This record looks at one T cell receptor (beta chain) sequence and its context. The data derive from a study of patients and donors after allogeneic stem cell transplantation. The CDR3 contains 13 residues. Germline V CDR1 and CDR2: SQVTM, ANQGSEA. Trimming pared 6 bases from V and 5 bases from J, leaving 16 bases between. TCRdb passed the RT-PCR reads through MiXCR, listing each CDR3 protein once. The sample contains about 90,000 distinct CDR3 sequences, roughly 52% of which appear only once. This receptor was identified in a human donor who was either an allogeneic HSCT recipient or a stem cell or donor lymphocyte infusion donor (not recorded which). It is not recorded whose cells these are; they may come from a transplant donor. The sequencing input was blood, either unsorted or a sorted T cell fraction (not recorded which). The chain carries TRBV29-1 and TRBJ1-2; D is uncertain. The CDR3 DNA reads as TGCAGCGTCGGACCGCGCCAGAGATATGGCTACACCTTC. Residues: CSVGPRQRYGYTF. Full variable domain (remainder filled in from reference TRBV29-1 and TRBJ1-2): SAVISQKPSRDICQRGTSLTIQCQVDSQVTMMFWYRQQPGQSLTLIATANQGSEATYESGFVIDKFPISRPNLTFSTLTVSNMSPEDSSIYLCSVGPRQRYGYTFGSGTRLTVV.